The rows below give T cell receptor beta chains drawn from one sample of a study. TCRdb re-analysed the RT-PCR reads in MiXCR, keeping a single row per CDR3 protein. Among 650,000 to 800,000 distinct CDR3 sequences listed, 13% to 15% were seen once. The material sequenced was memory CD4+ T cells from blood. These receptors all come from a female donor in good health, serving as a healthy control. The CDR3 runs from the conserved cysteine through the conserved F or W. A D gene is named only where the DNA matches it firmly. Expanded clones are given a class, and other clones once, few, many or no size at all.

d_gene,j_gene,v_gene,abundance,CDR3nt,CDR3aa
TRBD1,TRBJ1-1,TRBV24-1,few,TGTGCCACCAGCGGGGACAGCCTTGAAGCTTTCTTT,CATSGDSLEAFF
-,TRBJ2-2,TRBV7-8,-,TGTGCCAGCAGAGGTCCAGGCCCGAACACCGGGGAGCTGTTTTTT,CASRGPGPNTGELFF
-,TRBJ1-1,TRBV5-1,many,TGCGCCAGCAGCGTGATTAGACCGAACACTGAAGCTTTCTTT,CASSVIRPNTEAFF
-,TRBJ2-3,TRBV7-9,few,TGTGCCAGCAGCTTAGGTGCGGTAAGCGGAGCGCCGTCCAATACGCAGTATTTT,CASSLGAVSGAPSNTQYF
-,TRBJ2-3,TRBV5-1,many,TGCGCCAGCAGCTCCGGGTACGACGATACGCAGTATTTT,CASSSGYDDTQYF
-,TRBJ2-1,TRBV3-1,-,TGTGCCAGCAGCCAAGAGCCTAGCTCCTACAATGAGCAGTTCTTC,CASSQEPSSYNEQFF
-,TRBJ1-5,TRBV20-1,-,TGCAGTGCTCAGAGTGAGGGCTTCAATCAGCCCCAGCATTTT,CSAQSEGFNQPQHF
TRBD1,TRBJ2-5,TRBV11-2,-,TGTGCCAGCAGCGTGGGACAGGGAATGGAGACCCAGTACTTC,CASSVGQGMETQYF
-,TRBJ1-1,TRBV20-1,-,TGCAGTGCTATCCCAGGGGAAGTCGGAACTGAAGCTTTCTTT,CSAIPGEVGTEAFF
-,TRBJ2-3,TRBV5-1,many,TGCGCCAGCAGCTTCGCGGGACGCACAGATACGCAGTATTTT,CASSFAGRTDTQYF
-,TRBJ2-6,TRBV5-1,-,TGCGCCAGCAGCTTGGCCCCCTCTGGGGCCAACGTCCTGACTTTC,CASSLAPSGANVLTF
-,TRBJ1-1,TRBV7-3,few,TGTGCCAGCAGCCCCCGTGGAGGGGGGTGGACTGAAGCTTTCTTT,CASSPRGGGWTEAFF
TRBD1,TRBJ1-5,TRBV7-6,-,TGTGCCAGCAGCTTAGAACAGGGGGCAGGTCAGCCCCAGCATTTT,CASSLEQGAGQPQHF
-,TRBJ1-3,TRBV28,few,TGTGCCAGCAGTTTACCCGCTCCGTCCAGTGGAAACACCATATATTTT,CASSLPAPSSGNTIYF
-,TRBJ2-5,TRBV20-1,-,TGCAGTGCTAGTGCCGGATCCCGCCAAGAGACCCAGTACTTC,CSASAGSRQETQYF
-,TRBJ1-1,TRBV7-2,-,TGTGCCAGCAGCTTACCGACAGTCCCTGAAGCTTTCTTT,CASSLPTVPEAFF
-,TRBJ1-5,TRBV5-5,-,TGTGCCAGCAGCTTGAGGGGGGACGGGAGCAATCAGCCCCAGCATTTT,CASSLRGDGSNQPQHF
-,TRBJ2-7,TRBV9,few,TGTGCCAGCAGCGTAGCTCCCGGGACGGATTACGAGCAGTACTTC,CASSVAPGTDYEQYF
-,TRBJ1-5,TRBV25-1,few,TGTGCCAGCAGCCGCCACGGATGGGGTCAGCCCCAGCATTTT,CASSRHGWGQPQHF
TRBD1,TRBJ2-3,TRBV24-1,few,TGTGCCACCAGTGATTCTGGGACAGGGTTGGATACGCAGTATTTT,CATSDSGTGLDTQYF
-,TRBJ2-3,TRBV24-1,few,TGTGCCACCGAAGACCCCACAGGCGGCACAGATACGCAGTATTTT,CATEDPTGGTDTQYF
TRBD2,TRBJ2-1,TRBV19,few,TGTGCCAGTAGTATGGGACTAGCGGGAGGTGAGCAGTTCTTC,CASSMGLAGGEQFF
TRBD1,TRBJ1-5,TRBV10-3,-,TGTGCCATCAGTGAGTCTGAGACAGGGAGGGGTAGCAATCAGCCCCAGCATTTT,CAISESETGRGSNQPQHF
-,TRBJ2-7,TRBV7-9,many,TGTGCCAGCAGCTTAAGAGGTGGGGCAGCGAACTCCTACGAGCAGTACTTC,CASSLRGGAANSYEQYF
-,TRBJ1-1,TRBV27,many,TGTGCCAGCAGTTTCCAGACTAACACTGAAGCTTTCTTT,CASSFQTNTEAFF
TRBD1,TRBJ2-7,TRBV5-1,few,TGCGCCAGCAGCCCCCGTGGGACAGGGGATGGTGAGCAGTACTTC,CASSPRGTGDGEQYF
-,TRBJ1-2,TRBV4-3,many,TGCGCCAGCAGCCAAGATAACTCCTATGGCTACACCTTC,CASSQDNSYGYTF
-,TRBJ2-2,TRBV28,-,TGTGCCAGCAGGCCGGGACTCCAAACCGGGGAGCTGTTTTTT,CASRPGLQTGELFF
-,TRBJ1-2,TRBV6-1,-,TGTGCCAGCAGTGAATGGGGGGACCGCGGCTACACCTTC,CASSEWGDRGYTF
-,TRBJ1-4,TRBV20-1,few,TGCAGTGCTAGAAACAGACAAAATGAAAAACTGTTTTTT,CSARNRQNEKLFF
TRBD2,TRBJ2-7,TRBV5-5,few,TGTGCCAGCACCGTCTCACTAGCGTTTTATCCCTACGAGCAGTACTTC,CASTVSLAFYPYEQYF
-,TRBJ2-7,TRBV7-2,-,TGTGCCAGCAGCTTAAGGACTACCAGCTCCTACGAGCAGTACTTC,CASSLRTTSSYEQYF
-,TRBJ2-5,TRBV15,many,TGTGCCACCAGCAGGAATTCGGGAATTCAAGAGACCCAGTACTTC,CATSRNSGIQETQYF
TRBD2,TRBJ2-7,TRBV5-1,-,TGCGCCAGCAGCGATTTAGCGGGAGCAGGGGAGCAGTACTTC,CASSDLAGAGEQYF
-,TRBJ2-1,TRBV28,-,TGTGCCAGCAGTTTATCACAGACAGGATCGCAGTTCTTC,CASSLSQTGSQFF
-,TRBJ2-1,TRBV6-4,few,TGTGCCAGCGCCCGGGACCCAAAGGGGGACTACAATGAGCAGTTCTTC,CASARDPKGDYNEQFF
TRBD2,TRBJ2-1,TRBV24-1,-,TGTGCCACCAGTGATTCGGGACTAGCGGGAGGTTACGGGAATGAGCAGTTCTTC,CATSDSGLAGGYGNEQFF
-,TRBJ2-1,TRBV12-5,-,TGTGCTAGTGGTTTGGATATGGGGGTAGATGAGCAGTTCTTC,CASGLDMGVDEQFF
TRBD1,TRBJ2-7,TRBV29-1,-,TGCAGCGGAGGGGACAGTACTTACGAGCAGTACTTC,CSGGDSTYEQYF
-,TRBJ2-7,TRBV7-6,many,TGTGCCAGCAGCTTAGCGAGCGGCAGGGGATACGAGCAGTACTTC,CASSLASGRGYEQYF
-,TRBJ1-1,TRBV4-3,few,TGCGCCAGCAGCCCGGAGGGTGGGGACACTGAAGCTTTCTTT,CASSPEGGDTEAFF
-,TRBJ2-7,TRBV12-3/TRBV12-4,few,TGTGCCAGCAGTTCCCGGTTCAACGAGCAGTACTTC,CASSSRFNEQYF
TRBD2,TRBJ2-7,TRBV12-3/TRBV12-4,few,TGTGCCAGCAGTTCGACTAGCGATTCAACTCGTTACGAGCAGTACTTC,CASSSTSDSTRYEQYF
TRBD2,TRBJ2-1,TRBV7-2,many,TGTGCCAGCAGCCCCGCTAGCGGTCCCTACAATGAGCAGTTCTTC,CASSPASGPYNEQFF
-,TRBJ2-7,TRBV7-2,many,TGTGCCAGCAGCTCAAAGCCCCCCTACGAGCAGTACTTC,CASSSKPPYEQYF
-,TRBJ1-2,TRBV7-2,many,TGTGCCAGCAGCTTAGTGGACGGGGAGGTTGGGGGCTACACCTTC,CASSLVDGEVGGYTF
-,TRBJ2-1,TRBV14,-,TGTGCCAGCAGCCAAAAAAACAATGAGCAGTTCTTC,CASSQKNNEQFF
-,TRBJ2-7,TRBV20-1,-,TGCAGTGCCCACCAGGGTTTAATGTACTTC,CSAHQGLMYF
-,TRBJ2-5,TRBV18,-,TGTGCCAGCTCACCATTTCGGAGGGCTGGCACGGAGACCCAGTACTTC,CASSPFRRAGTETQYF
TRBD1,TRBJ2-6,TRBV5-1,few,TGCGCCAGCAAAGGATCGGGACAGCTGTGGGCCAACGTCCTGACTTTC,CASKGSGQLWANVLTF
-,TRBJ1-6,TRBV6-5,many,TGTGCCAGCAGTTACGGGGGGATGGGGGCTTCACCCCTCCACTTT,CASSYGGMGASPLHF